The 16 T cell receptor beta chains below come from one sample, sequenced in a study of OX40 agonist ivuxolimab in advanced cancers. Profiled with immunoSEQ multiplex PCR; TCRdb holds only in-frame clones, not every one. The sample yields 55,000 to 65,000 clones, 70% to 90% seen once. The sequences come from CD4+ or CD8+ T cells sorted from blood, collected in a trial of the OX40 agonist ivuxolimab. These receptors all come from an adult with an advanced solid tumor such as melanoma, head and neck, liver or kidney cancer.

The chain employs TRBV6-4 and TRBJ2-3, with 9 positions matching TRBD2. CDR1 and CDR2 from the germline V gene are MRHNA and SNTAGT. The CDR3 is made up of 18 amino acids. V was pared by 3 bases and J by 3 bases, with 13 bases of the junction left unmatched. The CDR3 spells CASSDIFGGGACTDTQYF. The DNA for the CDR3 is TGTGCCAGCAGTGATATTTTTGGCGGGGGGGCATGTACAGATACGCAGTATTTT.

This chain joins TRBV6-5 and TRBJ2-7, with a possible D match to TRBD1 (7 bases). Germline V lookup: CDR1 MNHEY, CDR2 SVGAGI. V was clipped by 4 bases and J by 7 bases, with 11 bases between them. CDR3 length: 12 amino acids. The CDR3 DNA is TGTGCCAGCAGTTTTCAGGGGGGAGAGCAGTACTTC. Its translation: CASSFQGGEQYF.

The chain has TRBV18 and TRBJ1-6; D might be TRBD1 (5 bases). The V end was cut by 3 bases, the J end by 6 bases, with 12 bases between. The CDR3 covers 15 residues. Germline V CDR1 and CDR2: KGHSH, LQKENI. The CDR3 DNA follows: TGTGCCAGCTCACCCGCGACAGCTCCTAATTCACCCCTCCACTTT. This codes for CASSPATAPNSPLHF.

V gene TRBV2 combines with J gene TRBJ2-5; possible D gene TRBD1, 6 bases. Looked up from germline, CDR1 is SNHLY and CDR2 is FYNNEI. V gave up 6 bases and J gave up 5 bases, with 13 bases separating them. CDR3 size: 13 residues. This chain's CDR3 is CASSRGSGETQYF. The CDR3 DNA sequence: TGTGCCAGCAGCAGGGGATCGGGGGAGACCCAGTACTTC.

V and J are TRBV5-1 and TRBJ1-3, with D possibly TRBD1 on 5 matching bases. Germline CDR1 SGHRS, CDR2 YFSETQ. The length of the CDR3 is 16 residues. Trimming removed 0 bases from V and 0 bases from J, with 10 bases in between. The DNA of the CDR3 is TGCGCCAGCAGCTTGGGGAGCGACAGCTCTGGAAACACCATATATTTT. Translation gives CASSLGSDSSGNTIYF.

This chain links TRBV19 with TRBJ1-3; D is ambiguous. The CDR3 has 16 amino acids. From germline, CDR1 is LNHDA and CDR2 SQIVND (reference sequence). V lost 5 bases to trimming and J lost 0 bases, with 14 bases between them. The CDR3 spells CASSLAGRSSGNTIYF. Here the CDR3 DNA reads TGTGCCAGTAGTTTGGCAGGCCGGAGCTCTGGAAACACCATATATTTT.

The rearrangement joins TRBV21-1 to TRBJ2-3; the DNA was not compared with TRBD1, the D call given in the table. TRBV21-1 is reported as a pseudogene. The CDR3 runs to 17 residues. The CDR3 reads CASSKSLLQGAEDTQYF. The CDR3, as DNA: TGTGCCAGCAGCAAAAGCCTCCTACAGGGGGCGGAAGATACGCAGTATTTT.

This chain links TRBV7-2 with TRBJ2-7; 15 bases are a match to TRBD2. V dropped 6 bases and J dropped 7; count of bases not matched to a gene: 7. CDR3 size: 15 residues. The germline V gene encodes CDR1 SGHTA and CDR2 FQGNSA. This chain's CDR3 is CASSPGTSGGTEQYF. The CDR3 DNA sequence: TGTGCCAGCAGTCCCGGGACTAGCGGGGGGACTGAGCAGTACTTC.

This chain connects TRBV6-5 to TRBJ2-7, with TRBD1 matching 10 bases. CDR3 length: 14 residues. From germline, CDR1 is MNHEY and CDR2 SVGAGI. The ends lost 6 bases at V and 4 bases at J; junction bases unmatched: 6. The CDR3 DNA reads as TGTGCCAGCAGGCCGGACAGGGGGATGTACGAGCAGTACTTC. This translates into CASRPDRGMYEQYF.

The CDR3 spells CASSFGGEQYF. The CDR3 coding sequence is TGTGCCAGCAGCTTTGGGGGCGAGCAGTACTTC. The chain employs TRBV7-6 and TRBJ2-7; the D gene could be TRBD1 or TRBD2 (5 bases each). The ends were cut back, 3 bases at V and 6 bases at J, with 6 bases in the middle. The germline V gene has CDR1 SGHVS and CDR2 FNYEAQ. The CDR3 length is 11 residues. Complete variable domain (other parts from reference TRBV7-6 and TRBJ2-7): GAGVSQSPRYKVTKRGQDVALRCDPISGHVSLYWYRQALGQGPEFLTYFNYEAQQDKSGLPNDRFSAERPEGSISTLTIQRTEQRDSAMYRCASSFGGEQYFGPGTRLTVT.

This chain joins TRBV2 and TRBJ2-7; no firm D call. Germline lookup yields CDR1 SNHLY and CDR2 FYNNEI. The CDR3 totals 12 residues. The ends were cut back, 7 bases at V and 0 bases at J, with 7 bases in the middle. Here the CDR3 DNA reads TGTGCCAGCAAAGAAAGCTCCTACGAGCAGTACTTC. It encodes CASKESSYEQYF.

This sequence joins TRBV4-3 and TRBJ1-2; no clear D gene. V gave up 0 bases and J gave up 2 bases, with 10 bases separating them. The CDR3 extends over 15 amino acids. Germline CDR1 LGHNA, CDR2 YSLEER. The CDR3 DNA follows: TGCGCCAGCAGCCAAGATAGAAACAGCAACTATGGCTACACCTTC. The encoded protein is CASSQDRNSNYGYTF.

In nucleotides, the CDR3 is TGTGCAAGTCGCTTAGACGAGGTAGGGGAGACCCAGTACTTC. It yields the protein CASRLDEVGETQYF. The J gene is TRBJ2-5, the V gene TRBV12-2. TRBV12-2 is assigned pseudogene status. The CDR3 loop spans 14 amino acids.

The genes are TRBV11-2 and TRBJ1-2, with 8 bases matching TRBD1. Germline CDR1 reads SGHAT; CDR2 reads FQNNGV. V trimming: 5 bases; J trimming: 4 bases; junction bases outside the gene matches: 12. The CDR3 runs to 16 residues. The CDR3 is CASSELKGTGTYGYTF. CDR3 DNA sequence: TGTGCCAGCAGCGAATTAAAGGGGACAGGCACCTATGGCTACACCTTC.

This CDR3 is CASSFEAGRTGELFF. CDR3 nucleotide sequence: TGTGCCAGCAGCTTCGAGGCAGGGCGAACCGGGGAGCTGTTTTTT. The rearrangement joins TRBV5-4 to TRBJ2-2; tentatively, D is TRBD1 (5 bases). Trimming shortened V by 2 bases and J by 5 bases, and 13 bases separated the two germline ends. The CDR3 is 15 residues long. Germline V CDR1 and CDR2: SGHNT, YYREEE (reference sequence).

The chain employs TRBV7-9 and TRBJ1-5; D gene ambiguous. Germline V lookup: CDR1 SEHNR, CDR2 FQNEAQ (reference sequence). V lost 5 bases, J lost 4 bases, and 15 bases lay in between. CDR3 size: 15 residues. CDR3 sequence (DNA): TGTGCCAGCAGCCCCGGGTTGGGTCAGAATCAGCCCCAGCATTTT. Translation gives CASSPGLGQNQPQHF. The whole variable domain, remainder taken from reference TRBV7-9 and TRBJ1-5, is DTGVSQNPRHKITKRGQNVTFRCDPISEHNRLYWYRQTLGQGPEFLTYFQNEAQLEKSRLLSDRFSAERPKGSFSTLEIQRTEQGDSAMYLCASSPGLGQNQPQHFGDGTRLSIL.